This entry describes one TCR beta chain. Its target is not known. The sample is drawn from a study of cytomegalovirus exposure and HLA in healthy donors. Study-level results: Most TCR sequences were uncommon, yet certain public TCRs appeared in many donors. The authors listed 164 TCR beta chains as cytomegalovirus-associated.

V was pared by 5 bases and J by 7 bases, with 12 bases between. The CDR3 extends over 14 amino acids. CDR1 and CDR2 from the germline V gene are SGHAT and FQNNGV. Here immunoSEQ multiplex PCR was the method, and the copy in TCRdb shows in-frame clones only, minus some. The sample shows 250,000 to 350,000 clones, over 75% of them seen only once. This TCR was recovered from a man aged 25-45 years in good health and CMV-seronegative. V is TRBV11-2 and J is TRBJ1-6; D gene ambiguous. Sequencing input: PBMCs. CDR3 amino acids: CASSTRTANSPLHF. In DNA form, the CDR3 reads TGTGCCAGCAGCACCAGGACTGCGAATTCACCCCTCCACTTT.